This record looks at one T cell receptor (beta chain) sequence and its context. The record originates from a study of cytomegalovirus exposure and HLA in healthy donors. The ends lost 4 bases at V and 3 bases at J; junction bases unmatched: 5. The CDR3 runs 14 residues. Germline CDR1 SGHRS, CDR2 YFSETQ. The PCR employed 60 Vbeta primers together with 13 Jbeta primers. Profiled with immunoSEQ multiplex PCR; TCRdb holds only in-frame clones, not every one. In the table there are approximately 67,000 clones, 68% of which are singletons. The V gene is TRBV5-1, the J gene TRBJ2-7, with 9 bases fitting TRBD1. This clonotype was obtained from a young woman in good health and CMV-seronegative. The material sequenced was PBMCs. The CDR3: CASSPPGQGYEQYF. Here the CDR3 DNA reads TGCGCCAGCAGCCCCCCGGGACAGGGCTACGAGCAGTACTTC.